This T cell receptor beta chain was captured by sequencing in a study of CXCR3-negative and CXCR3-positive naive CD8 T cells. Comment on this clonotype: Its antigen is not known.

Looked up from germline, CDR1 is SQVTM and CDR2 is ANQGSEA. The CDR3 runs to 16 residues. Study observations and caveats: Naive cells with CXCR3 showed TRB CDR3s that were more hydrophobic than those in CXCR3-negative naive cells. The authors found comparable surface CD5 between naive subsets and inferred TCR strength from TRB CDR3 properties.

Each CD8+ T cell subset was flow-sorted in triplicate. Every sort contained 270,000 or so cells. Naive CD8+ T cells had a CD45RO-CCR7+CD27+CD95- phenotype. Via 5' RACE with UMI labels, TRB cDNA libraries were prepared. TCRdb re-called the 5' RACE reads and gives one entry per CDR3 protein, without DNA. The listing records 120,000 or so distinct CDR3 sequences. The source material was naive CXCR3+ CD8+ T cells from blood. Subset: CD45RO-CCR7+CD27+CD95- naive CD8+ T cells expressing CXCR3 (TNR3+). The chain joins TRBV29-1 to TRBJ2-4; the D gene TCRdb calls, TRBD1, cannot be checked with no DNA. The receptor's source is a human donor in good health. Some clones in this sample may be carry-over from other donors' samples. The CDR3: CSVAGGAIVTKNIQYF.